These 29 T cell receptor beta chains were sequenced from one sample in a study of monozygotic twins with cystic fibrosis. Sequencing was performed with immunoSEQ multiplex PCR; in TCRdb, only in-frame clones are kept and a portion is missing. The sample includes some 35,000 clones, roughly three fifths seen only once; the top ten take over 0.75%. Sequencing was done on a sample of blood. These receptor sequences come from a girl aged 10 to 17 with cystic fibrosis.

The J gene is TRBJ1-4, the V gene TRBV4-3, with D unclear. The CDR3 is 14 amino acids. V was trimmed by 1 base and J by 10 bases, leaving 13 bases between them. In germline, CDR1 is LGHNA, CDR2 YSLEER. The CDR3 here is CASSQVDRGGKLFF. As DNA, the CDR3 is TGCGCCAGCAGCCAAGTCGATCGGGGAGGAAAACTGTTTTTT.

The genes are TRBV5-4 and TRBJ1-1; D is unclear. Germline values: CDR1 SGHNT, CDR2 YYREEE (reference sequence). The CDR3 contains 13 residues. Deletions cut 1 base from V and 0 bases from J, with 4 bases between. The CDR3 bases are TGTGCCAGCAGCTTGTCTATGAACACTGAAGCTTTCTTT. Amino acid sequence: CASSLSMNTEAFF.

The gene calls are TRBV29-1 and TRBJ2-1; the D call may be TRBD1 or TRBD2 (5 bases each). CDR3 length equals 13 residues. V shed 0 bases and J shed 13 bases, with 16 bases lying between them. Germline CDR1 SQVTM, CDR2 ANQGSEA. This CDR3 reads CSVEDPREWAQFF. In DNA form, the CDR3 reads TGCAGCGTTGAAGACCCCAGGGAGTGGGCACAGTTCTTC.

The chain employs TRBV18 and TRBJ2-1; D may be TRBD2 (6 bases). Germline CDR1 KGHSH, CDR2 LQKENI. The V and J ends lost 2 bases and 0 bases respectively, with 20 bases between them. The CDR3 is 19 residues long. The chain's CDR3 is CASSPTLPRLGSSYNEQFF. Here the CDR3 DNA reads TGTGCCAGCTCACCAACCCTTCCCAGACTAGGAAGCTCCTACAATGAGCAGTTCTTC.

The chain is built from TRBV30 and TRBJ2-7, with D maybe TRBD1 (5 bases). Per germline, CDR1 GTSNPN and CDR2 SVGIG (reference sequence). Trimming took 0 bases from V and 6 from J, leaving 12 bases between them. CDR3 size: 13 residues. The CDR3 is CAWSVSGSTEQYV. The CDR3 nucleotides read TGTGCCTGGAGTGTTTCAGGGTCTACCGAGCAGTACGTC.

The genes are TRBV2 and TRBJ2-3; 8 nucleotides align to TRBD1. Germline V gene lookup returns CDR1 SNHLY and CDR2 FYNNEI. The length of the CDR3 is 16 residues. V lost 5 bases to trimming and J lost 2 bases; unmatched junction nucleotides: 9. For the CDR3, the DNA is TGTGCCAGCAGTAACCCGACAGGGGCGAACACAGATACGCAGTATTTT. Encoded protein: CASSNPTGANTDTQYF.

The V call is TRBV7-9, the J call TRBJ2-7, with 8 bases lining up with TRBD1. J lost 11 bases, V lost 6 bases, and 9 bases had no gene match. This CDR3 region has 12 residues. Per germline, CDR1 SEHNR and CDR2 FQNEAQ (reference sequence). CDR3 DNA sequence: TGTGCCAGCAGTTCGTTCCCGGACAGGGAGTACGTC. This translates into CASSSFPDREYV.

The chain employs TRBV5-1 and TRBJ2-7, with D maybe TRBD2 (5 bases). The CDR3 consists of 14 residues. From germline, CDR1 is SGHRS and CDR2 YFSETQ. V dropped 4 bases and J dropped 3 bases, with 14 bases sitting between them. CDR3 sequence: CASSLFEGGYEQYF. CDR3 DNA sequence: TGCGCCAGCAGCCTATTTGAGGGTGGCTACGAGCAGTACTTC.

The DNA of the CDR3 is TGTGCCACCAGCAGAGTTCCCCTTCGGACTAGCCCGGAGACCCAGTACTTC. Translating it yields CATSRVPLRTSPETQYF. The rearrangement links TRBV15 to TRBJ2-5; 8 bases agree with TRBD2. The CDR3 is 17 residues long. Losses at the gene ends were 1 base for V and 5 bases for J; bases not matched to a gene: 12. Germline assignment: CDR1 LNHNV and CDR2 YYDKDF (reference sequence). The variable domain in full, completed from reference TRBV15 and TRBJ2-5, reads DAMVIQNPRYQVTQFGKPVTLSCSQTLNHNVMYWYQQKSSQAPKLLFHYYDKDFNNEADTPDNFQSRRPNTSFCFLDIRSPGLGDTAMYLCATSRVPLRTSPETQYFGPGTRLLVL.

The chain has TRBV29-1 and TRBJ1-2, with 10 bases fitting TRBD1. The V and J ends lost 6 bases and 5 bases, in that order; junction bases with no gene match: 9. CDR1 and CDR2 from the germline V gene are SQVTM and ANQGSEA. The CDR3 totals 14 residues. The CDR3 region is CSVVGTGVRYGYTF. CDR3 DNA: TGCAGCGTGGTCGGGACAGGGGTTCGGTATGGCTACACCTTC.

The chain recombines TRBV27 with TRBJ2-2; D ambiguous. The CDR3 is 13 residues long. CDR1 and CDR2 (germline): MNHEY, SMNVEV (reference sequence). Trimming took 10 bases from V and 4 from J, leaving 13 bases between them. CDR3 DNA sequence: TGTGCCACCCGCCCCGGCGTCACCGGGGAGCTGTTTTTT. Translation gives CATRPGVTGELFF.

The chain recombines TRBV5-4 with TRBJ2-3; 8 nucleotides align to TRBD2. This CDR3 is built from 15 residues. The trim removed 1 base at V and 5 bases at J, leaving 6 bases unmatched. Germline loops: CDR1 SGHNT, CDR2 YYREEE (reference sequence). DNA for the CDR3: TGTGCCAGCAGCTTGAGCGGGAGCTCGGGAGATACGCAGTATTTT. It is translated as CASSLSGSSGDTQYF. Drawing the rest from reference TRBV5-4 and TRBJ2-3, the complete variable domain is ETGVTQSPTHLIKTRGQQVTLRCSSQSGHNTVSWYQQALGQGPQFIFQYYREEENGRGNFPPRFSGLQFPNYSSELNVNALELDDSALYLCASSLSGSSGDTQYFGPGTRLTVL.

V and J are TRBV5-4 and TRBJ1-1, with TRBD1 as a possible D gene (5 bases). Germline V gives CDR1 SGHNT, CDR2 YYREEE (reference sequence). CDR3 length: 14 amino acids. The V gene lost 5 bases and the J gene lost 1 base, with 12 bases spanning the gap. This chain's CDR3 is CASRADSQNTEAFF. The CDR3 DNA reads TGTGCCAGCAGAGCAGACAGTCAGAACACTGAAGCTTTCTTT.

The chain joins TRBV29-1 to TRBJ2-7; 10 nucleotides align to TRBD2. Germline CDR1 is SQVTM and CDR2 is ANQGSEA. V dropped 4 bases and J dropped 2; count of bases not matched to a gene: 8. The length of the CDR3 is 15 residues. In DNA, the CDR3 is TGCAGCGTTGTGGGGCTAGCGGGAGTCCCCTACGAGCAGTACTTC. This encodes CSVVGLAGVPYEQYF.

The chain combines TRBV6-5 with TRBJ2-1, with D possibly TRBD2 on 6 matching bases. The CDR3 runs 13 residues. CDR1 is MNHEY, CDR2 SVGAGI, per germline. Trimming took 5 bases from V and 7 from J, leaving 12 bases between them. The CDR3 loop is CASSMGLSNEQFF. CDR3 sequence (DNA): TGTGCCAGCAGTATGGGACTGTCAAATGAGCAGTTCTTC.

The V and J genes are TRBV5-4 and TRBJ2-7, with a weak D call TRBD1 (5 bases). The V gene's germline CDR1 is SGHNT and CDR2 YYREEE (reference sequence). V was clipped by 2 bases and J by 2 bases, with 8 bases between them. The CDR3 is made up of 13 amino acids. The CDR3 sequence is CASSFQGTYEQYV. The CDR3 DNA reads TGTGCCAGCAGCTTCCAGGGTACCTACGAGCAGTACGTC.

This clone appeared a few times. The chain uses TRBV7-9 and TRBJ2-7, with a weak D call TRBD2 (6 bases). Per the germline V gene, CDR1 is SEHNR and CDR2 is FQNEAQ (reference sequence). The CDR3 runs 14 residues. V dropped 1 base and J dropped 2 bases, with 9 bases sitting between them. The CDR3 spells CASSLGLVPYEQYV. CDR3 DNA sequence: TGTGCCAGCAGCTTAGGACTAGTCCCCTACGAGCAGTACGTC.

The rearrangement uses TRBV11-2 and TRBJ2-7; D unresolved. The germline CDR1 and CDR2 sequences are SGHAT and FQNNGV. The CDR3 extends over 12 amino acids. V lost 0 bases to trimming and J lost 3 bases, with 3 bases between them. This chain's CDR3 is CASSLDSYEQYF. CDR3 coding DNA: TGTGCCAGCAGCTTAGATAGCTACGAGCAGTACTTC.

The chain has TRBV5-4 and TRBJ2-5; possible D gene TRBD1, 6 bases. Germline V CDR1 and CDR2: SGHNT, YYREEE (reference sequence). The V gene lost 4 bases and the J gene lost 4 bases, with 11 bases spanning the gap. The CDR3 loop spans 13 amino acids. Written as DNA, the CDR3 is TGTGCCAGCAGCCCCACAGGGAGAGAGACCCAGTACTTC. Its protein product is CASSPTGRETQYF.

This rearrangement joins TRBV14 to TRBJ2-3; tentative D call: TRBD1 (5 bases). The V end lost 0 bases, the J end lost 2 bases, and 15 bases lay between the germline ends. There are 17 residues in the CDR3. The germline V gene has CDR1 SGHDN and CDR2 FVKESK. The DNA for the CDR3 is TGTGCCAGCAGCCAAGATGAGGCAGGGATTTTCACAGATACGCAGTATTTT. Its translation is CASSQDEAGIFTDTQYF.

CDR3 loop: CASSRIPSGTSGNYEQYF. The CDR3 DNA reads TGTGCCAGCAGCCGCATTCCCTCCGGGACTAGCGGAAACTACGAGCAGTACTTC. V and J are TRBV7-9 and TRBJ2-7, with 11 bases identical to TRBD2. V was clipped by 5 bases and J by 3 bases; unmatched bases: 15. CDR1 SEHNR and CDR2 FQNEAQ come from the germline V gene (reference sequence). The CDR3 is 18 amino acids.

V usage is TRBV29-1 and J usage is TRBJ2-1, with 8 bases fitting TRBD2. The CDR3 has 14 residues. Looked up from germline, CDR1 is SQVTM and CDR2 is ANQGSEA. The V and J ends lost 6 bases and 4 bases, in that order; junction bases with no gene match: 8. In DNA form, the CDR3 reads TGCAGCGTCGCCGGGACTAGGGGATACAATGAGCAGTTCTTC. Encoded protein: CSVAGTRGYNEQFF.

The chain has TRBV18 and TRBJ2-7, with 12 bases lining up with TRBD1. Per the germline V gene, CDR1 is KGHSH and CDR2 is LQKENI. V was clipped by 3 bases and J by 6 bases; unmatched bases: 9. The length of the CDR3 is 16 residues. This CDR3 is CASSPAGQGASAEQYF. DNA for the CDR3: TGTGCCAGCTCACCTGCGGGACAGGGGGCCTCAGCCGAGCAGTACTTC.

This clone turned up a few times. The V and J genes are TRBV18 and TRBJ1-3; TRBD1 might be the D (6 bases). The germline V gene has CDR1 KGHSH and CDR2 LQKENI. The CDR3 is made up of 17 amino acids. Trimming stripped 1 base from V and 1 base from J, with 14 bases between. CDR3 in amino acids: CASSPLVRGASGNTIYF. CDR3 sequence (DNA): TGTGCCAGCTCACCACTAGTGCGGGGGGCTTCTGGAAACACCATATATTTT.

This clone occurred a few times. The chain recombines TRBV14 with TRBJ2-3, with TRBD2 matching 8 bases. With 0 bases clipped from V and 1 base from J, the junction kept 3 bases outside the gene matches. Germline CDR1 reads SGHDN; CDR2 reads FVKESK. The CDR3 runs to 16 residues. CDR3 amino acids: CASSQDAGRGTDTQYF. The CDR3 DNA reads TGTGCCAGCAGCCAAGATGCCGGGAGGGGCACAGATACGCAGTATTTT. The full variable domain, completed using reference TRBV14 and TRBJ2-3, is EAGVTQFPSHSVIEKGQTVTLRCDPISGHDNLYWYRRVMGKEIKFLLHFVKESKQDESGMPNNRFLAERTGGTYSTLKVQPAELEDSGVYFCASSQDAGRGTDTQYFGPGTRLTVL.

This sequence joins TRBV30 and TRBJ1-1, with 7 bases fitting TRBD1. The CDR3 has 14 residues. CDR1 GTSNPN and CDR2 SVGIG come from the germline V gene (reference sequence). V shed 5 bases and J 5 bases; nucleotides not matched to a gene: 11. This chain's CDR3 is CAWAPEQGRTEAFF. The CDR3 DNA sequence: TGTGCCTGGGCCCCCGAACAGGGGAGGACTGAAGCTTTCTTT. The entire variable domain, with the rest obtained from reference TRBV30 and TRBJ1-1, is as follows: SQTIHQWPATLVQPVGSPLSLECTVEGTSNPNLYWYRQAAGRGLQLLFYSVGIGQISSEVPQNLSASRPQDRQFILSSKKLLLSDSGFYLCAWAPEQGRTEAFFGQGTRLTVV.

The rearrangement uses TRBV2 and TRBJ2-2; D may be TRBD1 (6 bases). The germline gives CDR1 SNHLY, CDR2 FYNNEI. There are 14 residues in the CDR3. V was clipped by 6 bases and J by 7 bases, with 15 bases between them. The CDR3: CASRSQGYDGELFF. CDR3 in DNA: TGTGCCAGCAGATCACAGGGTTACGACGGGGAGCTGTTTTTT.

This clone has just one count. The chain couples TRBV5-4 to TRBJ2-7; 8 bases map to TRBD2. The CDR3 runs 17 residues. CDR1 is SGHNT, CDR2 YYREEE, per germline (reference sequence). The trim removed 2 bases at V and 0 bases at J, leaving 10 bases unmatched. In DNA, the CDR3 is TGTGCCAGCAGCTTAGGGGGTTCGAGCGGGAGCTCCTACGAGCAGTACGTC. Encoded protein: CASSLGGSSGSSYEQYV.

The gene calls are TRBV9 and TRBJ2-1; no definite D call. The CDR3 is made up of 12 amino acids. The germline V gene has CDR1 SGDLS and CDR2 YYNGEE. Trimming removed 3 bases at V and 8 bases at J, with 9 bases between. The CDR3 region has the DNA TGTGCCAGCAGCGCGATGTCGGATGAGCAGTTCTTC. Its protein product is CASSAMSDEQFF.